The clone carrying this T cell receptor beta chain has a handful of counts. V dropped 5 bases and J dropped 5 bases, with 18 bases sitting between them. Germline assignment: CDR1 SSHAT and CDR2 FNYEAQ (reference sequence). CDR3 length: 15 amino acids. The sample comes from a study of T-cell memory formation after mild COVID-19. TCRdb redid the calling of the 5' RACE reads with MiXCR, one entry per CDR3 protein. Found here are about 200,000 distinct CDR3 sequences, more than 8% of them singletons; the top ten hold 3% to 4.5%. Sequenced input: PBMCs or a T cell subset sorted from them (not recorded which). The V gene is TRBV7-7, the J gene TRBJ2-5; D not resolved. The TCR was taken from a man in his late teens or twenties who had mild COVID-19 (a few samples of this study predate the infection). Cell type and time point are not known. CDR3 sequence reads: CASSAVLWDGETQYF. CDR3 in DNA: TGTGCCAGCAGCGCCGTACTCTGGGATGGGGAGACCCAGTACTTC.